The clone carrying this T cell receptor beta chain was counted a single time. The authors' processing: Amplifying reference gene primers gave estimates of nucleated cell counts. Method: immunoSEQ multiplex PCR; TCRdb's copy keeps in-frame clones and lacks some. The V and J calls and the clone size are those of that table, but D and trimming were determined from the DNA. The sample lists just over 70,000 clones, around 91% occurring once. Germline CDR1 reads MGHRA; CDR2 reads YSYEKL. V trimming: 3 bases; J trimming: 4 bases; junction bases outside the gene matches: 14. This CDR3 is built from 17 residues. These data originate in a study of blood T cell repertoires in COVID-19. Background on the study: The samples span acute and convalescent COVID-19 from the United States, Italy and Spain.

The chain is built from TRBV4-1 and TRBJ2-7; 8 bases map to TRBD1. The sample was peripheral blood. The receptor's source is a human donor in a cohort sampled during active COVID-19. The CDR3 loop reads CASSHGATGASSYEQYF. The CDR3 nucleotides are TGCGCCAGCAGCCACGGGGCGACAGGGGCCTCCTCGTACGAGCAGTACTTC.